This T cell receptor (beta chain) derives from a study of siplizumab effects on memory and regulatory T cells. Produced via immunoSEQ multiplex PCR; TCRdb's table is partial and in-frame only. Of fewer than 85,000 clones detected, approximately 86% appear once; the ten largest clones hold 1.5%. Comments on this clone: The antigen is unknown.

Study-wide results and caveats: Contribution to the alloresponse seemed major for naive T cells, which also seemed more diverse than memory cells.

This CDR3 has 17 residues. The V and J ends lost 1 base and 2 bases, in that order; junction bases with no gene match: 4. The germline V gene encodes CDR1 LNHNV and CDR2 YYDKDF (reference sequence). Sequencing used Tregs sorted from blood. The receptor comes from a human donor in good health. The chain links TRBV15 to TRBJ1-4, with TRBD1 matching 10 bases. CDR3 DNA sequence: TGTGCCACCAGCAGAGGACAGGGGGCTGGGACTAATGAAAAACTGTTTTTT. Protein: CATSRGQGAGTNEKLFF.